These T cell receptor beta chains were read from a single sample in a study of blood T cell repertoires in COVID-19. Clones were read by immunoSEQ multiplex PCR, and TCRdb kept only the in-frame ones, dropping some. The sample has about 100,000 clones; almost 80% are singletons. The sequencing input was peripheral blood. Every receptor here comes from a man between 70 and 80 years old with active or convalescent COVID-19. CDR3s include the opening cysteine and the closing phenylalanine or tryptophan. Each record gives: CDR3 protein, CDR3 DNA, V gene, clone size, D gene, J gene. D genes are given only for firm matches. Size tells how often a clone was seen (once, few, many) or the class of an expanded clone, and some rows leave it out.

CDR3: CASSPGFAYGPGELFF
DNA: TGTGCCAGCAGCCCGGGATTTGCCTATGGTCCCGGGGAGCTGTTTTTT
V: TRBV28
size: once
D: .
J: TRBJ2-2

CDR3: CASSKGGHQNTIYF
DNA: TGTGCCAGTAGTAAAGGGGGACACCAAAACACCATATATTTT
V: TRBV19
size: .
D: .
J: TRBJ1-3

CDR3: CAITPGQGAYGYTF
DNA: TGTGCCATCACCCCGGGACAGGGGGCCTATGGCTACACCTTC
V: TRBV10-3
size: .
D: TRBD1
J: TRBJ1-2

CDR3: CASSESRASEQYF
DNA: TGTGCCAGCAGTGAATCCAGGGCGTCTGAGCAGTACTTC
V: TRBV12-3/TRBV12-4
size: many
D: .
J: TRBJ2-7

CDR3: CATSGQGGNEQYF
DNA: TGTGCCACCAGTGGTCAGGGGGGCAACGAGCAGTACTTC
V: TRBV24-1
size: .
D: .
J: TRBJ2-7

CDR3: CASSYAGVYGYTF
DNA: TGTGCCAGCAGTTACGCCGGAGTCTATGGCTACACCTTC
V: TRBV6-6
size: once
D: .
J: TRBJ1-2

CDR3: CASSSAEGVSEQYF
DNA: TGTGCCAGCAGCTCGGCGGAAGGAGTCTCCGAGCAGTACTTC
V: TRBV11-2
size: .
D: .
J: TRBJ2-7

CDR3: CASSAQGAVYGYTF
DNA: TGTGCCAGCAGCGCGCAGGGGGCGGTATATGGCTACACCTTC
V: TRBV7-2
size: once
D: TRBD1
J: TRBJ1-2

CDR3: CASSLGAGVPGSTNEKLFF
DNA: TGTGCCAGCAGCTTGGGGGCAGGGGTCCCGGGCTCAACTAATGAAAAACTGTTTTTT
V: TRBV5-8
size: .
D: .
J: TRBJ1-4

CDR3: CATSRDRVAYEQYF
DNA: TGTGCCACCAGCAGGGACAGGGTAGCCTACGAGCAGTACTTC
V: TRBV15
size: once
D: TRBD1
J: TRBJ2-7

CDR3: CASTGDSGNSPLHF
DNA: TGTGCCAGCACCGGTGACAGTGGCAATTCACCCCTCCACTTT
V: TRBV6-5
size: few
D: .
J: TRBJ1-6

CDR3: CASSLEGLDNEQFF
DNA: TGTGCCAGCAGCTTAGAGGGACTCGACAATGAGCAGTTCTTC
V: TRBV13
size: .
D: .
J: TRBJ2-1

CDR3: CASSLYRGLAGVKSYEQYF
DNA: TGTGCCAGCAGCTTGTACCGTGGGCTAGCGGGAGTAAAATCCTACGAGCAGTACTTC
V: TRBV5-4
size: .
D: TRBD2
J: TRBJ2-7

CDR3: CASSSTGGGNTIYF
DNA: TGTGCCAGCAGTTCAACCGGGGGAGGAAACACCATATATTTT
V: TRBV28
size: .
D: .
J: TRBJ1-3

CDR3: CASSQEANPTEAFF
DNA: TGTGCCAGCAGCCAAGAAGCAAACCCCACTGAAGCTTTCTTT
V: TRBV4-2
size: .
D: .
J: TRBJ1-1

CDR3: CASSYKRLAASYEQYF
DNA: TGTGCCAGCAGTTATAAGCGACTAGCGGCCTCCTACGAGCAGTACTTC
V: TRBV6-5
size: .
D: TRBD2
J: TRBJ2-7

CDR3: CASSSLGGSNQPQHF
DNA: TGTGCCAGCAGTTCCCTCGGGGGAAGCAATCAGCCCCAGCATTTT
V: TRBV6-2/TRBV6-3
size: .
D: .
J: TRBJ1-5

CDR3: CASSPPATSGYNEQFF
DNA: TGTGCCAGCTCACCACCCGCCACTAGCGGTTACAATGAGCAGTTCTTC
V: TRBV18
size: .
D: TRBD2
J: TRBJ2-1

CDR3: CASSPETSGSTDTQYF
DNA: TGTGCCAGCAGCCCGGAGACTAGCGGAAGCACAGATACGCAGTATTTT
V: TRBV5-4
size: .
D: TRBD2
J: TRBJ2-3

CDR3: CASRPDTITGELFF
DNA: TGTGCCAGCAGACCCGACACCATCACCGGGGAGCTGTTTTTT
V: TRBV27
size: .
D: .
J: TRBJ2-2

CDR3: CAISEELSNQPQHF
DNA: TGTGCCATCAGTGAGGAGTTGAGCAATCAGCCCCAGCATTTT
V: TRBV10-3
size: .
D: .
J: TRBJ1-5

CDR3: CASSADRLYEQYF
DNA: TGTGCCAGCAGCGCAGACAGGCTCTACGAGCAGTACTTC
V: TRBV5-4
size: .
D: .
J: TRBJ2-7

CDR3: CASSFGGFEQFF
DNA: TGTGCCAGCAGCTTTGGAGGGTTTGAGCAGTTCTTC
V: TRBV11-2
size: .
D: .
J: TRBJ2-1

CDR3: CASSTGQGGNTEAFF
DNA: TGTGCCAGCAGCACCGGACAGGGTGGGAACACTGAAGCTTTCTTT
V: TRBV5-4
size: .
D: TRBD1
J: TRBJ1-1

CDR3: CASSPQRQGLPSYTF
DNA: TGTGCCAGCAGCCCCCAGAGACAGGGCCTGCCAAGCTACACCTTC
V: TRBV3-1/TRBV3-2
size: .
D: TRBD1
J: TRBJ1-2

CDR3: CASSTTGNTYEQYF
DNA: TGTGCCAGCAGTACGACAGGGAATACCTACGAGCAGTACTTC
V: TRBV2
size: .
D: TRBD1
J: TRBJ2-7

CDR3: CASSYASSGLSSYEQYF
DNA: TGTGCCAGCAGTTATGCGTCTAGCGGACTCAGCTCCTACGAGCAGTACTTC
V: TRBV27
size: .
D: TRBD2
J: TRBJ2-7

CDR3: CASSPDRGGTEAFF
DNA: TGTGCCAGCAGTCCGGACAGGGGAGGCACTGAAGCTTTCTTT
V: TRBV25-1
size: .
D: TRBD1
J: TRBJ1-1

CDR3: CASSSKGYTQYF
DNA: TGTGCCAGTAGTTCAAAGGGGTATACGCAGTATTTT
V: TRBV19
size: .
D: .
J: TRBJ2-3

CDR3: CATSDRLAGTDTQYF
DNA: TGTGCCACCAGTGACCGACTAGCGGGGACCGATACGCAGTATTTT
V: TRBV24-1
size: .
D: TRBD2
J: TRBJ2-3

CDR3: CASVGQMGNQPQHF
DNA: TGTGCCAGCGTTGGACAGATGGGTAATCAGCCCCAGCATTTT
V: TRBV6-5
size: .
D: .
J: TRBJ1-5

CDR3: CASSGGLAGGYEQYF
DNA: TGTGCCAGCAGTGGGGGACTAGCGGGGGGCTACGAGCAGTACTTC
V: TRBV27
size: .
D: TRBD2
J: TRBJ2-7

CDR3: CASSLAGGLKETQYF
DNA: TGTGCCAGCAGCCTAGCGGGGGGGCTTAAAGAGACCCAGTACTTC
V: TRBV9
size: .
D: TRBD2
J: TRBJ2-5

CDR3: CASSPQGRGQPQHF
DNA: TGTGCCAGCAGTCCTCAGGGCAGGGGTCAGCCCCAGCATTTT
V: TRBV27
size: few
D: .
J: TRBJ1-5

CDR3: CATSRGATESSYEQYF
DNA: TGTGCCACCAGCAGGGGTGCGACGGAGAGCTCCTACGAGCAGTACTTC
V: TRBV15
size: .
D: .
J: TRBJ2-7

CDR3: CASSASGSNTDTQYF
DNA: TGTGCCAGCAGCGCCAGCGGGAGCAACACAGATACGCAGTATTTT
V: TRBV7-9
size: .
D: TRBD2
J: TRBJ2-3